The 19 T cell receptor beta chains below come from one sample, sequenced in a study of regulatory T cells in long-lasting Graves disease. The TCR beta library used iRepertoire HTBI primers with Arm-PCR amplification of CDR3. TCRdb ran MiXCR on the multiplex PCR reads and lists one entry per CDR3 protein. The sample consists of 600,000 to 800,000 distinct CDR3 sequences, around 30% of them appearing once. Time point of the sample: persistent/refractory GD, antithyroid drugs over 5 years with positive TRAb. There was RNA extracted from PBMCs, and the TCR library was made from it. Here the sequenced sample was peripheral blood mononuclear cells (PBMCs), taken when the disease was refractory, from a patient treated with antithyroid drugs. All receptors derive from a female donor with Graves disease.

This clonotype has just a few counts. The V call is TRBV5-4, the J call TRBJ2-5, with TRBD2 as a possible D gene (6 bases). This CDR3 is 17 amino acids long. Trimming took off 2 bases at V and 2 bases at J, with 19 bases between the two ends. The germline CDR1 and CDR2 sequences are SGHNT and YYREEE (reference sequence). CDR3 sequence reads: CASSFGLKLALQETQYF. CDR3 sequence (DNA): TGTGCCAGCAGCTTCGGTCTCAAACTAGCCCTGCAAGAGACCCAGTACTTC.

This sequence joins TRBV12-3 or TRBV12-4 and TRBJ1-6; 8 bases agree with TRBD1. This CDR3 has 17 residues. The junction had 6 bases not matched to a gene; V was cut back by 5 bases and J by 0 bases. CDR3 region: CASSPGDRGSYNSPLHF. The CDR3 nucleotides are TGTGCCAGCAGTCCAGGAGACAGGGGCTCCTATAATTCACCCCTCCACTTT.

V gene TRBV5-1 combines with J gene TRBJ2-7, with D unclear. Trimming pared 0 bases from V and 7 bases from J, leaving 17 bases between. The CDR3 is 15 amino acids. Germline-derived CDR1 and CDR2 are SGHRS and YFSETQ. The CDR3 DNA follows: TGCGCCAGCAGCTTGGGGGTAATTCGAGGCTATGAGCAGTACTTC. Amino acid sequence: CASSLGVIRGYEQYF.

V usage is TRBV13 and J usage is TRBJ2-7, with no clear D. The length of the CDR3 is 14 residues. The V gene lost 0 bases and the J gene lost 2 bases, with 8 bases spanning the gap. Germline V lookup: CDR1 PRHDT, CDR2 FYEKMQ (reference sequence). The CDR3 DNA reads TGTGCCAGCAGCTTAGGCCCCTTACCCTACGAGCAGTACTTC. It specifies CASSLGPLPYEQYF.

This clonotype came up many times. The J gene is TRBJ2-5, the V gene TRBV11-2; the D gene could be TRBD1 or TRBD2 (5 bases each). V lost 2 bases to trimming and J lost 0 bases, with 25 bases between them. The length of the CDR3 is 20 residues. In germline, CDR1 is SGHAT, CDR2 FQNNGV. Here the CDR3 reads CASSLWGPGPTVGYQETQYF. CDR3 coding DNA: TGTGCCAGCAGCTTATGGGGACCGGGACCTACGGTGGGGTACCAAGAGACCCAGTACTTC.

The sample holds many counts of this clonotype. This chain connects TRBV28 to TRBJ1-2, with D possibly matching TRBD1 (5 bases). In germline, CDR1 is MDHEN, CDR2 SYDVKM. The CDR3 consists of 13 residues. The V end was cut by 7 bases, the J end by 4 bases, with 13 bases between. CDR3 in amino acids: CASTVGTAYGYTF. The CDR3 nucleotides are TGTGCCAGCACCGTCGGGACGGCCTATGGCTACACCTTC.

This clonotype came up a few times. This rearrangement joins TRBV7-2 to TRBJ2-7; D is possibly TRBD2 (7 bases). Germline CDR1 reads SGHTA; CDR2 reads FQGNSA. The CDR3 extends over 14 amino acids. V was pared by 8 bases and J by 2 bases, with 16 bases between. CDR3 in DNA: TGTGCCAGCCTGGGGGGGGGACATACCTACGAGCAGTACTTC. Translation: CASLGGGHTYEQYF. Drawing the rest from reference TRBV7-2 and TRBJ2-7, the complete variable domain is GAGVSQSPSNKVTEKGKDVELRCDPISGHTALYWYRQSLGQGLEFLIYFQGNSAPDKSGLPSDRFSAERTGGSVSTLTIQRTQQEDSAVYLCASLGGGHTYEQYFGPGTRLTVT.

Worth noting for this clonotype: No DNA is shown, since the ends of the CDR3 on it are uncertain; the CDR3 is the one TCRdb lists. The rearrangement links TRBV7-9 to TRBJ1-1; the table's D call, TRBD1, has no DNA check behind it. The germline V gene encodes CDR1 SEHNR and CDR2 FQNEAQ (reference sequence). The CDR3 extends over 12 residues, inclusive of both ends. CDR3 loop: CASSTSTAEAFF.

The table lists this clonotype with a few counts. Here the CDR3 DNA reads TGCGCCAGCAGTGGGCCTGACGGCTACGAGCAGTACTTC. Its translation: CASSGPDGYEQYF. The rearrangement joins TRBV10-2 to TRBJ2-7; D call uncertain. The V end lost 4 bases, the J end lost 3 bases, and 10 bases lay between the germline ends. Germline V gene data show CDR1 as WSHSY and CDR2 as SAAADI. There are 13 residues in the CDR3.

This chain links TRBV19 with TRBJ1-1; D perhaps matches TRBD1 (5 bases). Per the germline V gene, CDR1 is LNHDA and CDR2 is SQIVND (reference sequence). CDR3 size: 15 residues. V dropped 4 bases and J dropped 1 base, with 13 bases sitting between them. DNA of the CDR3: TGTGCCAGTAGTACCGGGGGTAGGGCGAACACTGAAGCTTTCTTT. This gives the protein CASSTGGRANTEAFF.

The rearrangement links TRBV2 to TRBJ2-5; D perhaps matches TRBD1 (6 bases). The CDR3 contains 15 residues. Trimming took 2 bases from V and 5 from J, leaving 15 bases between them. The germline gives CDR1 SNHLY, CDR2 FYNNEI. The CDR3 protein is CASSEQMQRGETQYF. The CDR3 DNA is TGTGCCAGCAGTGAACAAATGCAAAGGGGGGAGACCCAGTACTTC.

Only a few counts were recorded for this clonotype. The chain employs TRBV5-5 and TRBJ1-6; perhaps TRBD1 as D (6 bases). The germline CDR1 and CDR2 sequences are SGHKS and YYEKEE (reference sequence). Trimming took 4 bases from V and 7 from J, leaving 15 bases between them. The CDR3 is 15 amino acids. CDR3 DNA: TGTGCCAGCAGCCCTAGGGACACCCCGAATTCACCCCTCCACTTT. Translation: CASSPRDTPNSPLHF.

The V and J genes are TRBV5-1 and TRBJ2-7, with D perhaps TRBD2 (5 bases). V was shortened by 0 bases and J by 2 bases, with 9 bases between the two germline ends. The CDR3 runs to 14 residues. From germline, CDR1 is SGHRS and CDR2 YFSETQ. CDR3 loop: CASSLELETYEQYF. The CDR3, as DNA: TGCGCCAGCAGCTTGGAACTAGAAACCTACGAGCAGTACTTC. The complete variable domain, with remaining parts taken from reference TRBV5-1 and TRBJ2-7, reads KAGVTQTPRYLIKTRGQQVTLSCSPISGHRSVSWYQQTPGQGLQFLFEYFSETQRNKGNFPGRFSGRQFSNSRSEMNVSTLELGDSALYLCASSLELETYEQYFGPGTRLTVT.

Only a few counts were recorded for this clonotype. The chain couples TRBV12-3 or TRBV12-4 to TRBJ2-7; 11 nucleotides line up with TRBD2. This CDR3 is 14 amino acids long. The V gene end was trimmed by 5 bases and the J gene end by 2 bases; junction bases not matched to a gene: 2. This CDR3 reads CASSVSGRAYEQYF. CDR3 sequence (DNA): TGTGCCAGCAGTGTTAGCGGGAGGGCCTACGAGCAGTACTTC.

Concerning this clonotype: It may be a read error: a sequence one base away is much more abundant. The J gene is TRBJ2-5, the V gene TRBV12-3 or TRBV12-4; D is perhaps TRBD1 (6 bases). CDR3 length equals 15 residues. V lost 4 bases and J lost 3, with 15 bases in between. For the CDR3, the DNA is TGTGCCAGCAGTTGGGGACCTGGGACAAAAGAGACCCAGTACTTC. It codes for CASSWGPGTKETQYF.

This clonotype occurred many times. The rearrangement links TRBV28 to TRBJ1-6; maybe TRBD1 (5 bases). The CDR3 contains 17 residues. V lost 6 bases, J lost 3 bases, and 18 bases lay in between. Germline V gene data show CDR1 as MDHEN and CDR2 as SYDVKM. The CDR3 here is CASSRPPGAGYNSPLHF. CDR3 in DNA: TGTGCCAGCAGCCGACCCCCCGGGGCCGGCTATAATTCACCCCTCCACTTT.

This chain links TRBV7-2 with TRBJ2-4, with D perhaps matching TRBD1 or TRBD2 (5 bases each). Trimming took 1 base from V and 6 from J, leaving 10 bases between them. Germline V gene data show CDR1 as SGHTA and CDR2 as FQGNSA. This CDR3 has 14 amino acids. CDR3 region: CASSLGGTVNIQYF. The CDR3 DNA reads as TGTGCCAGCAGCTTAGGAGGGACGGTAAACATTCAGTACTTC.

The chain combines TRBV20-1 with TRBJ1-1; D is perhaps TRBD1 (5 bases). CDR1 and CDR2 (germline): DFQATT, SNEGSKA (reference sequence). This CDR3 contains 14 residues. V was pared by 1 base and J by 1 base, with 10 bases between. The CDR3 region is CSARAAGANTEAFF. The CDR3 coding sequence is TGCAGTGCTAGAGCGGCCGGGGCGAACACTGAAGCTTTCTTT.

This clonotype showed up just a few times. This chain joins TRBV10-1 and TRBJ1-2, with D unresolved. The V gene lost 3 bases and the J gene lost 4 bases, with 9 bases spanning the gap. CDR3 length: 13 amino acids. Germline V gene lookup returns CDR1 WNHNN and CDR2 SYGVQD (reference sequence). The CDR3 spells CASSDLKGYGYTF. The CDR3 coding sequence is TGCGCCAGCAGTGACCTCAAGGGCTATGGCTACACCTTC.